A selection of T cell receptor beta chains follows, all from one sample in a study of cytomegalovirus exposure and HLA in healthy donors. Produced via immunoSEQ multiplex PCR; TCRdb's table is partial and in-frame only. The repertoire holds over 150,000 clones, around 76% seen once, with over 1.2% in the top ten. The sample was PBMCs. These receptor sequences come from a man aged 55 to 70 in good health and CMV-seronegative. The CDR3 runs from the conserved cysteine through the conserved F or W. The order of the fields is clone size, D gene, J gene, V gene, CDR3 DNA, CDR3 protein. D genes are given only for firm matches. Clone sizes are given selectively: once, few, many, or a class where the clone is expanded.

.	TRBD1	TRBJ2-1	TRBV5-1	TGCGCCAGCAGCTTGGCCTCACAGGGGTTCCACAATGAGCAGTTCTTC	CASSLASQGFHNEQFF
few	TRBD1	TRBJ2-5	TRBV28	TGTGCCAGCTTATCGGGACAGGAAGAGACCCAGTACTTC	CASLSGQEETQYF
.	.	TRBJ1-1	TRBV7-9	TGTGCCAGCAGCTTAGCCATGGAAGCTTTCTTT	CASSLAMEAFF
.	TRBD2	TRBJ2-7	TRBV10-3	TGTGCCATCAGCGGGGGACTAGCGTCCTACGAGCAGTACTTC	CAISGGLASYEQYF
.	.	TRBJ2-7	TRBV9	TGTGCCAGCAGCAAAGGACTGGAACCGTACGAGCAGTACTTC	CASSKGLEPYEQYF
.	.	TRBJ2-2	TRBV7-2	TGTGCCAGCAGCCTAGGGTTGGAGACCGGGGAGCTGTTTTTT	CASSLGLETGELFF
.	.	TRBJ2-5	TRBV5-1	TGCGCCAGCAGCTTGGGGTCCGGACTACAAGAGACCCAGTACTTC	CASSLGSGLQETQYF
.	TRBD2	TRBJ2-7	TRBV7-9	TGTTCCAGCAGCTTAGCCTACAGGCGGGACGGGAGGGACTCCTACGAGCAGTACTTC	CSSSLAYRRDGRDSYEQYF
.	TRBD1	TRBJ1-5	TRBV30	TGTGCCTGGTCCTCCGGGACAGTCCTTAATCAGCCCCAGCATTTT	CAWSSGTVLNQPQHF
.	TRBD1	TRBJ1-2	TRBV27	TGTGCCAGCAGTCCCGGGACAGCTTTCTATGGCTACACCTTC	CASSPGTAFYGYTF
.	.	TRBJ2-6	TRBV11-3	TGTGCCAGCAGCTCCTCCCTTTCCCTCTCTGGGGCCAACGTCCTGACTTTC	CASSSSLSLSGANVLTF
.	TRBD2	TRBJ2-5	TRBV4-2	TGTGCCAGCAGCCAAGATCGGTCTAGCGGGGCGAAGACCCAGTACTTC	CASSQDRSSGAKTQYF
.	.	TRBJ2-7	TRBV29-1	TGCAGCGTTGGGTCTAACGAGCAGTACTTC	CSVGSNEQYF
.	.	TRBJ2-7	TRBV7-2	TGTGCCAGCAGCCAGAACAGGGAGAAGCAGTACTTC	CASSQNREKQYF
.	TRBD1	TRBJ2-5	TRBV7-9	TGTGCCAGCAGCTCCCGGGACAGGGGCCAAGAGACCCAGTACTTC	CASSSRDRGQETQYF
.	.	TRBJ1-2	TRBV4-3	TGCGCCAGCAGCCAAGATCAATTGCAGGCAAACTATGGCTACACCTTC	CASSQDQLQANYGYTF
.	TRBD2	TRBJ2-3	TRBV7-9	TGTGCCAGCAGCTTTGGGGGGGCAGATACGCAGTATTTT	CASSFGGADTQYF
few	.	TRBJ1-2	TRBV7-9	TGTTCCAGCAGCTTAGAGGGGTACGGCTACACCTTC	CSSSLEGYGYTF
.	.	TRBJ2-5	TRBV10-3	TGTGCCATCAGTCGCGGAGAACAAGAGACCCAGTACTTC	CAISRGEQETQYF
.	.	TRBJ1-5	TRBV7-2	TGTGCCAGCAGCTTGACAGCCGCAGAGGAGCCCCAGCATTTT	CASSLTAAEEPQHF
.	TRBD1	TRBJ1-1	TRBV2	TGTGCCAGCAGTGAAGCACCCGGGACAGGGGGAACTTTCTTT	CASSEAPGTGGTFF
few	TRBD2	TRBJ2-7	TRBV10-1	TGCGCCAGCAGTGACCCGCGGGAGGGCCCCTACGAGCAGTACTTC	CASSDPREGPYEQYF
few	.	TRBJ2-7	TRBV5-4	TGTGCCAGCAGTCAGGATGGTGGGGAGCAGTACTTC	CASSQDGGEQYF
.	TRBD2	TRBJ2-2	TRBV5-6	TGTGCCAGCAGCTTTGGACTAGCCATAACCGGGGAGCTGTTTTTT	CASSFGLAITGELFF
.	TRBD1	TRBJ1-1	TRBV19	TGTGCCAGCGGACAGGGTTCTAACACTGAAGCTTTCTTT	CASGQGSNTEAFF
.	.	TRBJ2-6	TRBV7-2	TGTGCCAGCAGCGCCCGACAGCCCGTTAGTACTTCTGGGGCCAACGTCCTGACTTTC	CASSARQPVSTSGANVLTF
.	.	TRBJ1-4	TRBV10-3	TGTGCCATCAGGCAGGGGACAACTAATGAAAAACTGTTTTTT	CAIRQGTTNEKLFF
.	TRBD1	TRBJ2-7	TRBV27	TGTGCCAGCAGGGGACAGGGGGAAGGCGAGCAGCACTTC	CASRGQGEGEQHF
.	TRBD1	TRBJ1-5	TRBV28	TGTGCCAGCGGGACAGGGGGGGATCGGAATCAGCCCCAGCATTTT	CASGTGGDRNQPQHF
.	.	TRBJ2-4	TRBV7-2	TGTGCCAGCAGCTTCAGTTCCAACATTCAGTACTTC	CASSFSSNIQYF
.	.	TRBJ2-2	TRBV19	TGTGCCAGCCTAGTGGGGCAGGGTAGCACCGGGGAGCTGTTTTTT	CASLVGQGSTGELFF
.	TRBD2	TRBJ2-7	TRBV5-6	TGTGCCAGCAGCTCAGGACTAGCGGCCTACGAGCAGTACTTC	CASSSGLAAYEQYF
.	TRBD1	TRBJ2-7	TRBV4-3	TGCGCCAGCAGCCATCACACCGGGACAGGGGGCTCCTACGAGCAGTACTTC	CASSHHTGTGGSYEQYF
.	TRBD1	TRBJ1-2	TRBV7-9	TGTGCCAGCAGTCGACAGGGCGGGGGCTACACCTTC	CASSRQGGGYTF
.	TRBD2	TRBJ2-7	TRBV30	TGTGCCTGGAGTGTCCAGCGGGGCGGAGTCGAGCAGTACTTC	CAWSVQRGGVEQYF
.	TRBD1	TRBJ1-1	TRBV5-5	TGTGCCAGCAGCTTGTTTCAGGGGGCAACTGAAGCTTTCTTT	CASSLFQGATEAFF
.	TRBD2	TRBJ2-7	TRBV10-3	TGTGCCATCAGTGGTTTTGGGGGGACTAGCGGATCCTCCTACGAGCAGTACTTC	CAISGFGGTSGSSYEQYF
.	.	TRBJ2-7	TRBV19	TGTGCCAGTAGTATCGGAGTTTTCTCCTACGAGCAGTACTTC	CASSIGVFSYEQYF
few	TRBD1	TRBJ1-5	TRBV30	TGTGCCTGGGGGAGACAGGGTGGTCAGCCCCAGCATTTT	CAWGRQGGQPQHF
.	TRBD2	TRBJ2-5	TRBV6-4	TGTGCCAGCAGTGAAAGCGGGGAAAACCAAGAGACCCAGTACTTC	CASSESGENQETQYF
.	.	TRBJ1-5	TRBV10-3	TGTGCCATCAGTGAGTCGGCAGGGCCAGGCAATCAGCCCCAGCATTTT	CAISESAGPGNQPQHF